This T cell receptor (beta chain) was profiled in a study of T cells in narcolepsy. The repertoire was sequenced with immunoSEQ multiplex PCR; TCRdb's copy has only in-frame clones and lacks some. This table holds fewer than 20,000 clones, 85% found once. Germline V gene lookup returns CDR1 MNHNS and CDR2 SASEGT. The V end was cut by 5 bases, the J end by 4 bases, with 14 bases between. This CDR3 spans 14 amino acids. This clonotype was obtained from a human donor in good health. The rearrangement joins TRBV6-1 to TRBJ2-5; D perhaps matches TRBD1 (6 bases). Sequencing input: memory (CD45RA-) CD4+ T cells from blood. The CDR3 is CASSPRGRGETQYF. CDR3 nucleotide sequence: TGTGCCAGCAGTCCCCGGGGCAGGGGAGAGACCCAGTACTTC.